These T cell receptor beta chains were read from a single sample in a study of T cell repertoires and HLA-DP antigens. This table comes from immunoSEQ multiplex PCR, and its TCRdb copy is limited to in-frame clones, with some not included. Counted here are about 89,000 clones, approximately 89% occurring once; the ten biggest clones make up around 1.7%. Their specific antigens are unknown. Sequences were obtained from CD4+ T cells from PBMCs. These receptors all stem from a man aged 50-60 years in good health and CMV-seronegative. The conserved cysteine and the conserved F or W are not part of the CDR3 here.

v_call,j_call,cdr3_aa
TRBV20-1,TRBJ2-7,SVGEQY
TRBV5-4,TRBJ2-3,ASSWKQSTDTQY
TRBV28,TRBJ1-2,ASSLTGGADYGYT
TRBV28,TRBJ2-7,ASSFYSYEQY
TRBV27,TRBJ1-1,ASSRDRGDEAF
TRBV12-5,TRBJ2-5,ASGLRLWTANPMRQETQY
TRBV14,TRBJ1-2,ASSRGYPTGRYGYT
TRBV9,TRBJ1-2,ASSEARDWSGYT
TRBV5-1,TRBJ2-7,ASALQTSGGGEQY
TRBV6-1,TRBJ1-2,ASSEGQGSGGYT
TRBV12-5,TRBJ1-1,ASGLEQYTEAF
TRBV19,TRBJ2-7,ASPTGTGFYEQY
TRBV5-4,TRBJ2-1,ASSFRTGSYNEQF
TRBV29-1,TRBJ1-4,SVEFRPNEKLF
TRBV28,TRBJ1-5,ASSFPPGRGGNQPQH
TRBV19,TRBJ2-1,ASSIRTSGGRNEQF
TRBV19,TRBJ1-4,ASSTLAKEKLF
TRBV5-4,TRBJ1-4,ASSPEGATNEKLF
TRBV7-9,TRBJ2-3,ASSLVGRADTQY
TRBV28,TRBJ2-7,ASSLVQTSHEQY
TRBV29-1,TRBJ1-2,SVESGQPYGYT
TRBV18,TRBJ1-2,ASPPRTGGDGYT
TRBV27,TRBJ2-7,ASSTHGQASYEQY
TRBV7-6,TRBJ2-2,ASKVAPGGVNTGELF
TRBV11-2,TRBJ2-1,ASSFRTSGRGDEQF
TRBV2,TRBJ1-6,ASSVRQGNSPLH
TRBV27,TRBJ2-7,ASSPLGPYEQY
TRBV19,TRBJ1-4,ASYPHGGTNEKLF
TRBV6-5,TRBJ1-5,ASSYLPLGNQPQH
TRBV28,TRBJ2-2,ASSSRDRGRIGELF
TRBV4-1,TRBJ2-1,ASSQAPDSSIYNEQF
TRBV2,TRBJ1-2,ASSALDSNYGYT
TRBV11-3,TRBJ2-1,ASSSGQGYNEQF
TRBV19,TRBJ1-4,ASSIQGSTNEKLF
TRBV7-2,TRBJ2-3,ASSIGTSGGPKADTQY
TRBV28,TRBJ1-4,ASSTKDGSGEKLF
TRBV7-2,TRBJ2-7,ASSLALASGGTPYEQY
TRBV6-5,TRBJ1-2,ASSGPLQGYT
TRBV30,TRBJ2-4,ALQLATGADAKNIQY
TRBV6-5,TRBJ1-2,ASSTIRDRGNGYT
TRBV7-6,TRBJ1-1,ASSSWGMTEAF
TRBV27,TRBJ2-3,ASSSDGRRTDTQY
TRBV6-1,TRBJ1-5,ASSRDREGHQPQH
TRBV6-5,TRBJ1-3,ASSSPGQSGNTIY
TRBV12-5,TRBJ2-1,ASGITRSSYNEQF
TRBV19,TRBJ2-1,ATLTIGAKAEQF
TRBV30,TRBJ2-6,AWSRSPNSGANVLT
TRBV7-2,TRBJ2-7,ASSSGTGYYEQY
TRBV7-2,TRBJ2-6,ASNDRAASGANVLT
TRBV28,TRBJ1-1,ASTGGFSEAF
TRBV5-1,TRBJ1-2,ASSREANYGYT